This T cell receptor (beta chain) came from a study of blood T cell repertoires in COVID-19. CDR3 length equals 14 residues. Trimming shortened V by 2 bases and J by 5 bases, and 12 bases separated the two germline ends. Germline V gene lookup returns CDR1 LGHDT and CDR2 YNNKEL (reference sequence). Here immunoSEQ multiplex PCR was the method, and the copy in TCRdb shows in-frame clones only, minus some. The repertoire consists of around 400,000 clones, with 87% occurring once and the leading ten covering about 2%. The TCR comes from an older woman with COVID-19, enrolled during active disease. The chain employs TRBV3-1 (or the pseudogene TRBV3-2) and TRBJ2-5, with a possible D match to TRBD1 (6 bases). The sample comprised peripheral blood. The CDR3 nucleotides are TGTGCCAGCAGCCAATCCGACAGGATGGAGACCCAGTACTTC. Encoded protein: CASSQSDRMETQYF.